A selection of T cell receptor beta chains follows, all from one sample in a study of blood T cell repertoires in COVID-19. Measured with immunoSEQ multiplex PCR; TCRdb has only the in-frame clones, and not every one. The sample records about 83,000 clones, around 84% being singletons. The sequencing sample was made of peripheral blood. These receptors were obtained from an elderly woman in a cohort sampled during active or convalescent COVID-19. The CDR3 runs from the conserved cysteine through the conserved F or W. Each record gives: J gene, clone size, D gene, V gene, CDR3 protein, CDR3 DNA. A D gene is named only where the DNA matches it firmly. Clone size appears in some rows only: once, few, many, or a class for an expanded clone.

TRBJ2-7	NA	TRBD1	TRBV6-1	CASSESLGQGFNEQYF	TGTGCCAGCAGTGAAAGCCTGGGACAGGGATTTAACGAGCAGTACTTC
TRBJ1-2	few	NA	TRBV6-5	CASSFSRGSNYGYTF	TGTGCCAGCAGTTTCTCAAGAGGGAGTAACTATGGCTACACCTTC
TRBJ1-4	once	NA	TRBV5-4	CASSFGLANEKLFF	TGTGCCAGCAGCTTCGGGTTAGCTAATGAAAAACTGTTTTTT
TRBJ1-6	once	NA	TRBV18	CASSPRQDYNSPLHF	TGTGCCAGCTCACCACGGCAAGACTATAATTCACCCCTCCACTTT
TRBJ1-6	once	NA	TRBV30	CAWRLVDQGSSPLHF	TGTGCCTGGAGGTTGGTGGACCAGGGGAGTTCACCCCTCCACTTT
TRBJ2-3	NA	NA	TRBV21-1	CASSKDTDTDTQYF	TGTGCCAGCAGCAAAGACACAGACACAGATACGCAGTATTTT
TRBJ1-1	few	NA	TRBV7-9	CASSFPYAEAFF	TGTGCCAGCAGCTTCCCTTATGCTGAAGCTTTCTTT
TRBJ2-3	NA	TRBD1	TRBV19	CASTTGGRTDTQYF	TGTGCCAGTACCACAGGGGGCCGTACAGATACGCAGTATTTT
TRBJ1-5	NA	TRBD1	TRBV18	CASSSRAGGNSNQPQHF	TGTGCCAGCTCATCACGAGCAGGGGGGAATAGCAATCAGCCCCAGCATTTT
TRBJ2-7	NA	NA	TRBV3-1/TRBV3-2	CASSQGPEKQYF	TGTGCCAGCAGCCAAGGACCGGAGAAGCAGTACTTC
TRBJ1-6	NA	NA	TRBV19	CASSIAPGGSPLHF	TGTGCCAGTAGTATAGCCCCGGGAGGTTCACCCCTCCACTTT
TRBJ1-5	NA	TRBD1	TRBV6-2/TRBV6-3	CASSNQGGSNQPQHF	TGTGCCAGCAGCAATCAGGGGGGTAGCAATCAGCCCCAGCATTTT
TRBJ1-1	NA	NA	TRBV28	CASSFRGRTEAFF	TGTGCCAGCAGTTTTCGGGGGAGAACTGAAGCTTTCTTT
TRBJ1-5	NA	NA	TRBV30	CAWSLQGRSNQPQHF	TGTGCCTGGAGCCTCCAGGGGCGCAGCAATCAGCCCCAGCATTTT